This T cell receptor (beta chain) was documented in a study of T cells in Graves' hyperthyroidism and ophthalmopathy. The source material, RNA transcripts, was used to amplify TCR beta CDR3 regions. The HTBI set primed first-round TCR CDR3 RT-PCR. TCRdb re-called the multiplex PCR reads with MiXCR, one entry per CDR3 protein. The sample includes hundreds of thousands of distinct CDR3 sequences, over 40% of them seen just once. General study results and limits: Ophthalmopathy was identified by the model a median about six months ahead of onset. In blood, most of the thyroid clonotypes expanded above 0.001 were also present.

V was cut by 2 bases and J by 8 bases, with 9 bases left in between. The CDR3 spans 12 residues. Germline V gene lookup returns CDR1 DFQATT and CDR2 SNEGSKA (reference sequence). The sample holds a few counts of this clonotype. The antigen is not known. A patient was excluded if there was uncontrolled infection, other autoimmune disease, pregnancy or lactation. Each diagnosis was grounded in clinical symptoms, serum thyroxine and TRAb, thyroid ultrasound, and orbital computed tomography. Input material: peripheral blood or thyroid tissue (not recorded which). The sequence was collected from an adult man with Graves' disease, either hyperthyroidism or ophthalmopathy (not recorded which). The chain couples TRBV20-1 to TRBJ2-2; possible D gene TRBD1, 6 bases. The CDR3, as DNA: TGCAGTGCTAGAACCGGGACAGGGGAGCTGTTTTTT. The encoded protein is CSARTGTGELFF.